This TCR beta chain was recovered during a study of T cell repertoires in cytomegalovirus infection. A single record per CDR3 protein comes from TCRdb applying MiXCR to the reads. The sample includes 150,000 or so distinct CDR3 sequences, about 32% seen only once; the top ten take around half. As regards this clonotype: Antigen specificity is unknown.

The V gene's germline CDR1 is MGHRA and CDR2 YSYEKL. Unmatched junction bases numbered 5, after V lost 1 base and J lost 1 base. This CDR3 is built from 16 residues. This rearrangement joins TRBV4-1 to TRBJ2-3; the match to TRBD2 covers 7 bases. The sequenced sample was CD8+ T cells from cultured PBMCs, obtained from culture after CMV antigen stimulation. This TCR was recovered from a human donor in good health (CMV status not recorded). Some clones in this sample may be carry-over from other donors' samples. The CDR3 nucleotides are TGCGCCAGCAGCCAAGTGTGGGGGGGGGGCACAGATACGCAGTATTTT. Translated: CASSQVWGGGTDTQYF.